In this sample, the clone carrying this TCR beta chain turned up once. The antigen remains undetermined. Anti-CD3/anti-CD28 beads served as a nonspecific positive control stimulus. Responding CD4+ T cells were sorted by upregulation of both CD40 ligand and CD69. The immunoSEQ assay was version 4, run in survey mode. This table comes from immunoSEQ multiplex PCR, and its TCRdb copy is limited to in-frame clones, with some not included. The profile shows roughly 41,000 clones, 87% of them singletons. The data derive from a study of persistence of HIV-infected CD4 T cells. Germline loops: CDR1 LNHDA, CDR2 SQIVND (reference sequence). The CDR3 covers 16 residues. With 1 base removed from V and 7 bases from J, the gap between germline ends came to 17 bases.

The rearrangement uses TRBV19 and TRBJ1-5; no clear D. The sample here was CD4+ T cells sorted from PBMCs after roughly 18-hour stimulation, taken from a patient who received antiretroviral therapy. This TCR was sampled from an adult man with HIV who was CMV-seropositive. The CDR3 DNA reads as TGTGCCAGTAGTATAGGGGGAGTGGGTGGGCACCAGCCCCAGCATTTT. Translated, it gives CASSIGGVGGHQPQHF.